Listed below are T cell receptor beta chains from one sample, sequenced in a study of technical replicates of blood from four donors. Clones were sequenced by immunoSEQ multiplex PCR, and TCRdb holds only the in-frame ones, with some missing. The sample holds 65,000 to 80,000 clones, about nine tenths seen once. The specimen sequenced was T cells isolated from PBMCs. Receptor source: a human donor in good health. The CDR3 runs from the conserved cysteine through the conserved F or W. Fields, in order: J gene, clone size, V gene, D gene, CDR3 protein, CDR3 DNA. D genes are given only for firm matches. Clone size is not always given. Where it is, it says once, few, many or a class for expanded clones.

j_call: TRBJ1-1
clone_size: -
v_call: TRBV19
d_call: -
cdr3_aa: CASSYGTLNTEAFF
cdr3_nt: TGTGCCAGTAGCTACGGGACACTTAACACTGAAGCTTTCTTT

j_call: TRBJ2-3
clone_size: -
v_call: TRBV7-3
d_call: -
cdr3_aa: CASSSSRLTDTQYF
cdr3_nt: TGTGCCAGCAGCTCCAGCCGACTTACAGATACGCAGTATTTT

j_call: TRBJ2-1
clone_size: -
v_call: TRBV21-1
d_call: -
cdr3_aa: CASDRGNNEQFF
cdr3_nt: TGTGCCAGCGACAGGGGGAACAATGAGCAGTTCTTC

j_call: TRBJ1-2
clone_size: -
v_call: TRBV7-8
d_call: -
cdr3_aa: CASSPSVGGAYGYTF
cdr3_nt: TGTGCCAGCAGCCCCTCGGTAGGGGGGGCTTATGGCTACACCTTC

j_call: TRBJ2-7
clone_size: -
v_call: TRBV19
d_call: TRBD2
cdr3_aa: CASSIGLADYEQYF
cdr3_nt: TGTGCCAGTAGTATCGGGCTAGCGGACTACGAGCAGTACTTC

j_call: TRBJ1-5
clone_size: once
v_call: TRBV5-1
d_call: -
cdr3_aa: CASSLWGGADQPQHF
cdr3_nt: TGCGCCAGCAGCTTGTGGGGGGGGGCAGATCAGCCCCAGCATTTT

j_call: TRBJ1-4
clone_size: -
v_call: TRBV5-4
d_call: -
cdr3_aa: CASSLTGNDEKLFF
cdr3_nt: TGTGCCAGCAGCTTGACAGGGAACGATGAAAAACTGTTTTTT

j_call: TRBJ2-2
clone_size: -
v_call: TRBV19
d_call: TRBD1
cdr3_aa: CASSIPRAGGDTGELFF
cdr3_nt: TGTGCCAGTAGTATACCGCGGGCAGGGGGTGACACCGGGGAGCTGTTTTTT

j_call: TRBJ1-2
clone_size: -
v_call: TRBV14
d_call: -
cdr3_aa: CASSQVDSHYGYTF
cdr3_nt: TGTGCCAGCAGCCAAGTTGACAGTCACTATGGCTACACCTTC

j_call: TRBJ2-3
clone_size: -
v_call: TRBV19
d_call: -
cdr3_aa: CASSIGAGLSPKADTQYF
cdr3_nt: TGTGCCAGTAGTATAGGAGCGGGCCTCTCCCCGAAAGCCGATACGCAGTATTTT

j_call: TRBJ1-2
clone_size: -
v_call: TRBV30
d_call: -
cdr3_aa: CAWSVGGVVYGYTF
cdr3_nt: TGTGCCTGGAGTGTAGGAGGGGTGGTCTATGGCTACACCTTC

j_call: TRBJ2-7
clone_size: -
v_call: TRBV6-5
d_call: -
cdr3_aa: CASSYSRAETYEQYF
cdr3_nt: TGTGCCAGCAGTTACTCGAGAGCGGAAACCTACGAGCAGTACTTC

j_call: TRBJ2-7
clone_size: -
v_call: TRBV6-1
d_call: TRBD1
cdr3_aa: CASSAQGAQEQYF
cdr3_nt: TGTGCCAGCAGTGCACAGGGGGCCCAGGAGCAGTACTTC

j_call: TRBJ2-7
clone_size: once
v_call: TRBV19
d_call: TRBD1
cdr3_aa: CASSTGGEAYEQYF
cdr3_nt: TGTGCCAGTAGTACAGGGGGAGAGGCCTACGAGCAGTACTTC

j_call: TRBJ2-3
clone_size: -
v_call: TRBV4-1
d_call: TRBD1
cdr3_aa: CASSQVGQYLTDTQYF
cdr3_nt: TGCGCCAGCAGCCAGGTGGGACAGTATCTTACAGATACGCAGTATTTT

j_call: TRBJ2-7
clone_size: -
v_call: TRBV5-8
d_call: TRBD2
cdr3_aa: CASSYLRTSGVLYEQYF
cdr3_nt: TGTGCCAGCAGCTACCTAAGGACTAGCGGGGTACTCTACGAGCAGTACTTC

j_call: TRBJ2-1
clone_size: once
v_call: TRBV5-1
d_call: TRBD2
cdr3_aa: CASSPRLAGVLSGYNEQFF
cdr3_nt: TGCGCCAGCAGCCCGAGACTAGCGGGAGTTCTTTCGGGGTACAATGAGCAGTTCTTC

j_call: TRBJ1-1
clone_size: once
v_call: TRBV28
d_call: -
cdr3_aa: CASGDTSPTEAFF
cdr3_nt: TGTGCCAGCGGGGACACCTCGCCCACTGAAGCTTTCTTT

j_call: TRBJ2-5
clone_size: -
v_call: TRBV6-5
d_call: -
cdr3_aa: CASRRRYDQETQYF
cdr3_nt: TGTGCCAGCAGACGGCGGTACGACCAAGAGACCCAGTACTTC

j_call: TRBJ2-7
clone_size: -
v_call: TRBV10-3
d_call: -
cdr3_aa: CAISDLYEQYF
cdr3_nt: TGTGCCATCAGTGATCTATACGAGCAGTACTTC

j_call: TRBJ1-1
clone_size: -
v_call: TRBV4-1
d_call: -
cdr3_aa: CASSQLQVLYTEAFF
cdr3_nt: TGCGCCAGCAGCCAACTACAGGTCCTATACACTGAAGCTTTCTTT

j_call: TRBJ2-1
clone_size: -
v_call: TRBV29-1
d_call: -
cdr3_aa: CSVIGGRGDEQFF
cdr3_nt: TGCAGCGTTATCGGGGGGCGCGGGGATGAGCAGTTCTTC

j_call: TRBJ2-7
clone_size: once
v_call: TRBV30
d_call: TRBD1
cdr3_aa: CACYRGQNYEQYF
cdr3_nt: TGTGCCTGTTACAGGGGGCAGAATTACGAGCAGTACTTC

j_call: TRBJ1-1
clone_size: few
v_call: TRBV9
d_call: -
cdr3_aa: CASSVGQRDEAFF
cdr3_nt: TGTGCCAGCAGCGTAGGGCAGAGGGATGAAGCTTTCTTT

j_call: TRBJ2-7
clone_size: -
v_call: TRBV5-6
d_call: -
cdr3_aa: CASSLGSGGSIYEQYF
cdr3_nt: TGTGCCAGCAGCTTGGGAAGTGGGGGCAGCATCTACGAGCAGTACTTC

j_call: TRBJ2-7
clone_size: -
v_call: TRBV5-4
d_call: -
cdr3_aa: CASSYDQGSSSYEQYF
cdr3_nt: TGTGCCAGCAGCTACGATCAGGGGTCCAGCTCCTACGAGCAGTACTTC

j_call: TRBJ2-5
clone_size: -
v_call: TRBV19
d_call: -
cdr3_aa: CASSIEGSGETQYF
cdr3_nt: TGTGCCAGTAGTATCGAGGGTAGCGGAGAGACCCAGTACTTC

j_call: TRBJ2-3
clone_size: -
v_call: TRBV28
d_call: -
cdr3_aa: CASRLRGTDTQYF
cdr3_nt: TGTGCCAGCAGGCTCAGGGGCACAGATACGCAGTATTTT

j_call: TRBJ2-1
clone_size: -
v_call: TRBV7-9
d_call: -
cdr3_aa: CASSLDFSSYNEQFF
cdr3_nt: TGTGCCAGCAGCTTGGACTTCAGCTCCTACAATGAGCAGTTCTTC

j_call: TRBJ2-2
clone_size: -
v_call: TRBV19
d_call: TRBD1
cdr3_aa: CASSDRGGTGELFF
cdr3_nt: TGTGCCAGTAGCGACAGGGGTGGCACCGGGGAGCTGTTTTTT

j_call: TRBJ2-3
clone_size: -
v_call: TRBV2
d_call: TRBD2
cdr3_aa: CASIPGLAGTDTQYF
cdr3_nt: TGTGCCAGCATTCCCGGACTAGCGGGCACAGATACGCAGTATTTT

j_call: TRBJ2-3
clone_size: -
v_call: TRBV5-6
d_call: -
cdr3_aa: CASSLSGLQYF
cdr3_nt: TGTGCCAGCAGCTTATCCGGACTGCAGTATTTT

j_call: TRBJ1-5
clone_size: once
v_call: TRBV19
d_call: -
cdr3_aa: CASSIISGWGQPQHF
cdr3_nt: TGTGCCAGTAGTATAATATCGGGTTGGGGCCAGCCCCAGCATTTT

j_call: TRBJ2-3
clone_size: -
v_call: TRBV11-3
d_call: -
cdr3_aa: CASRGAGDTQYF
cdr3_nt: TGTGCCAGCAGGGGGGCGGGAGATACGCAGTATTTT

j_call: TRBJ2-3
clone_size: -
v_call: TRBV6-1
d_call: TRBD2
cdr3_aa: CASIASGASNTQYF
cdr3_nt: TGTGCCAGCATCGCTAGCGGAGCAAGTAATACGCAGTATTTT

j_call: TRBJ1-5
clone_size: -
v_call: TRBV19
d_call: -
cdr3_aa: CASSAQASNQPQHF
cdr3_nt: TGTGCCAGTAGTGCACAGGCCAGCAATCAGCCCCAGCATTTT

j_call: TRBJ2-7
clone_size: -
v_call: TRBV2
d_call: -
cdr3_aa: CASSGLLTDLMEQYF
cdr3_nt: TGTGCCAGCAGTGGTCTCTTAACAGATTTGATGGAGCAGTACTTC

j_call: TRBJ2-1
clone_size: -
v_call: TRBV10-3
d_call: TRBD2
cdr3_aa: CAISESSSGSWDEQFF
cdr3_nt: TGTGCCATCAGTGAGTCGTCTAGCGGGAGTTGGGATGAGCAGTTCTTC

j_call: TRBJ2-2
clone_size: -
v_call: TRBV11-2
d_call: -
cdr3_aa: CASSYRGSPTGELFF
cdr3_nt: TGTGCCAGCAGCTATCGGGGTTCCCCCACCGGGGAGCTGTTTTTT

j_call: TRBJ2-3
clone_size: -
v_call: TRBV7-2
d_call: -
cdr3_aa: CASSVYRTRADTQYF
cdr3_nt: TGTGCCAGCAGCGTGTACAGAACCCGTGCGGATACGCAGTATTTT

j_call: TRBJ2-3
clone_size: -
v_call: TRBV5-8
d_call: -
cdr3_aa: CASSSEVPTDTQYF
cdr3_nt: TGTGCCAGCAGCTCAGAGGTCCCCACAGATACGCAGTATTTT

j_call: TRBJ2-7
clone_size: -
v_call: TRBV7-6
d_call: -
cdr3_aa: CASSFRDTYEQYF
cdr3_nt: TGTGCCAGCAGCTTCCGGGACACCTACGAGCAGTACTTC

j_call: TRBJ1-4
clone_size: -
v_call: TRBV4-3
d_call: -
cdr3_aa: CASSQGRGTNEKLFF
cdr3_nt: TGCGCCAGCAGCCAAGGCAGGGGAACTAATGAAAAACTGTTTTTT

j_call: TRBJ1-1
clone_size: -
v_call: TRBV10-2
d_call: TRBD1
cdr3_aa: CASRPARTGYAFF
cdr3_nt: TGCGCCAGCAGACCCGCCAGGACAGGCTACGCTTTCTTT

j_call: TRBJ2-1
clone_size: -
v_call: TRBV7-6
d_call: -
cdr3_aa: CASSRKGSVRSYNEQFF
cdr3_nt: TGTGCCAGCAGCCGAAAGGGTAGCGTCCGCTCCTACAATGAGCAGTTCTTC

j_call: TRBJ2-7
clone_size: -
v_call: TRBV19
d_call: TRBD2
cdr3_aa: CASSGGASGSYEQYF
cdr3_nt: TGTGCCAGTAGTGGTGGGGCTAGCGGGAGCTACGAGCAGTACTTC

j_call: TRBJ2-7
clone_size: -
v_call: TRBV29-1
d_call: -
cdr3_aa: CSVQGRSYEQYF
cdr3_nt: TGCAGCGTTCAGGGCCGATCCTACGAGCAGTACTTC

j_call: TRBJ2-7
clone_size: -
v_call: TRBV12-5
d_call: -
cdr3_aa: CASGLQIHEQYF
cdr3_nt: TGTGCTAGTGGTTTACAGATCCACGAGCAGTACTTC

j_call: TRBJ2-1
clone_size: -
v_call: TRBV28
d_call: -
cdr3_aa: CASSYLGRSSYNEQFF
cdr3_nt: TGTGCCAGCAGTTATTTGGGCAGAAGCTCCTACAATGAGCAGTTCTTC

j_call: TRBJ1-2
clone_size: -
v_call: TRBV5-1
d_call: TRBD1
cdr3_aa: CASSLLTGGDYGYTF
cdr3_nt: TGCGCCAGCAGCTTGTTGACAGGGGGCGACTATGGCTACACCTTC

j_call: TRBJ1-1
clone_size: few
v_call: TRBV30
d_call: -
cdr3_aa: CAWSVTGSTEAFF
cdr3_nt: TGTGCCTGGAGTGTAACGGGGTCGACTGAAGCTTTCTTT

j_call: TRBJ1-2
clone_size: once
v_call: TRBV18
d_call: TRBD1
cdr3_aa: CASSPRTGDYGYTF
cdr3_nt: TGTGCCAGCTCACCAAGGACAGGGGACTATGGCTACACCTTC

j_call: TRBJ2-7
clone_size: -
v_call: TRBV5-1
d_call: -
cdr3_aa: CASSADREVYEQYF
cdr3_nt: TGCGCCAGCAGCGCTGACAGGGAGGTCTACGAGCAGTACTTC

j_call: TRBJ1-3
clone_size: -
v_call: TRBV6-1
d_call: -
cdr3_aa: CASSTGSSGNTIYF
cdr3_nt: TGTGCCAGCAGTACAGGGAGCTCTGGAAACACCATATATTTT

j_call: TRBJ2-7
clone_size: -
v_call: TRBV28
d_call: -
cdr3_aa: CASSSLNYIWQYF
cdr3_nt: TGTGCCAGCAGTTCCCTAAACTACATATGGCAGTACTTC